The source of this T cell receptor beta chain is a study of blood T cell repertoires in COVID-19. The overall study: COVID-19 samples from acute and convalescent phases originated in the United States, Italy and Spain. Sample material is recorded as cDNA or gDNA derived from T cells, B-cell-depleted T cells, or PBMCs.

The table came from immunoSEQ multiplex PCR; TCRdb's copy has only in-frame clones and leaves some out. The table includes about 200,000 clones, about 95% detected once. Sequencing used peripheral blood. The TCR was taken from a man aged 30 to 39 with COVID-19, enrolled during active disease.

This CDR3 is CASSPMGQIYGYTF. Here the CDR3 DNA reads TGTGCCAGTAGTCCGATGGGACAGATCTATGGCTACACCTTC. The V call is TRBV19, the J call TRBJ1-2; 7 bases are a match to TRBD1. Germline V lookup: CDR1 LNHDA, CDR2 SQIVND (reference sequence). The trim removed 5 bases at V and 4 bases at J, leaving 7 bases unmatched. The CDR3 is made up of 14 amino acids.